This is a list of T cell receptor beta chains from one sample in a study of CXCR3-negative and CXCR3-positive naive CD8 T cells. TCRdb re-called the 5' RACE reads and catalogs CDR3 proteins one per entry, DNA excluded. The ten top clones account for approximately 4.4%, within a sample of some 68,000 distinct CDR3 sequences. Sequences were obtained from naive CXCR3+ CD8+ T cells from blood. Receptor source: a human donor in good health. Some clones in this sample may be carry-over from other donors' samples. Each CDR3 is given with its conserved first and last residue.

J: TRBJ2-7
length: 15
V: TRBV20-1
CDR3: CSARTTSGGPYEQYF

J: TRBJ2-7
length: 15
V: TRBV10-3
CDR3: CAISVRDRGIYEQYF

J: TRBJ1-2
length: 15
V: TRBV14
CDR3: CASSERQGAPYSYTF

J: TRBJ2-1
length: 12
V: TRBV29-1
CDR3: CSVLVGTGEQFF

J: TRBJ2-1
length: 15
V: TRBV7-3
CDR3: CASSLTTSRINEQFF

J: TRBJ2-3
length: 13
V: TRBV7-9
CDR3: CASSLVNADTQYF

J: TRBJ2-1
length: 13
V: TRBV29-1
CDR3: CSVQQGTYNEQFF

J: TRBJ2-5
length: 16
V: TRBV6-1
CDR3: CASSEWETGKQETQYF

J: TRBJ2-7
length: 14
V: TRBV28
CDR3: CASSLDRGLYEQYF

J: TRBJ2-1
length: 15
V: TRBV5-5
CDR3: CASSLGPSSYNEQFF

J: TRBJ2-7
length: 13
V: TRBV7-9
CDR3: CASSRGQPYEQYF

J: TRBJ2-7
length: 16
V: TRBV5-1
CDR3: CASSLGQGSRSYEQYF

J: TRBJ2-1
length: 15
V: TRBV20-1
CDR3: CSAAPREWSYNEQFF

J: TRBJ1-5
length: 15
V: TRBV12-3/TRBV12-4
CDR3: CASTFGTDSNQPQHF

J: TRBJ1-4
length: 14
V: TRBV20-1
CDR3: CSATSGQGVEKLFF

J: TRBJ2-7
length: 12
V: TRBV6-5
CDR3: CASSSDLYEQYF

J: TRBJ2-3
length: 19
V: TRBV7-3
CDR3: CASSSGLSLSPISTDTQYF